This TCR beta chain derives from a study of a mutant IDH1 vaccine in newly diagnosed glioma. Study at large: Treated patients had a mean age of around 39 years and a sex split that was around 62% male and roughly 40% female. Patients arrived already treated with radiotherapy, temozolomide, or both, most having had both. Study results and limitations: Apparently unrelated to pseudoprogression were changes in the top peripheral T cell clonotypes.

Sample time point: baseline, week 1 (first vaccination visit). This sample's treatment: pre-vaccination baseline after standard-of-care therapy. With respect to this clone: Its antigen is still unknown. Other DNA sequences from this sample encode an identical CDR3 as well.

TCRdb's table, derived via immunoSEQ multiplex PCR, lists solely in-frame clones and lacks some. Of tens of thousands of clones listed, more than 65% are singletons. The sample consisted of PBMCs, taken from a glioma patient treated with radiotherapy, temozolomide or both. This TCR derives from a man aged 25 to 45 with glioma.

The CDR3 region is CASSQKTGGSYNSPLHF. CDR3 nucleotides: TGCGCCAGCAGCCAAAAAACAGGGGGCTCCTATAATTCACCCCTCCACTTT. This chain uses TRBV4-3 with TRBJ1-6, with TRBD1 matching 8 bases. The CDR3 consists of 17 residues. Looked up from germline, CDR1 is LGHNA and CDR2 is YSLEER. V was pared by 2 bases and J by 0 bases, with 3 bases of the junction left unmatched.